These 24 T cell receptor beta chains were sequenced from one sample in a study of cytomegalovirus exposure and HLA in healthy donors. Vbeta (60) and Jbeta (13) primers were used in the PCR. Only in-frame clones appear in the TCRdb table, and some are missing; sequencing was by immunoSEQ multiplex PCR. In the table there are some 110,000 clones, 65% of which are singletons. The specimen sequenced was PBMCs. Receptors were obtained from a woman aged 35 to 49 in good health and CMV-seropositive.

For this clone: This CDR3 is also generated by other DNA sequences in the sample. The chain links TRBV9 to TRBJ2-1, with 8 positions matching TRBD2. V shed 4 bases and J 0 bases; nucleotides not matched to a gene: 3. Germline loops: CDR1 SGDLS, CDR2 YYNGEE. The CDR3 sequence is 15 residues long. This chain's CDR3 is CASSLSGGSYNEQFF. In nucleotides, the CDR3 is TGTGCCAGCAGCTTAAGCGGGGGCTCCTACAATGAGCAGTTCTTC.

This clone was seen a handful of times. The V gene is TRBV5-1, the J gene TRBJ2-1; perhaps TRBD2 as D (6 bases). The germline gives CDR1 SGHRS, CDR2 YFSETQ. This CDR3 is built from 14 residues. The V end was cut by 4 bases, the J end by 8 bases, with 16 bases between. The chain's CDR3 is CASSLRLGRDEQFF. In DNA form, the CDR3 reads TGCGCCAGCAGCCTAAGACTAGGTCGGGATGAGCAGTTCTTC.

The chain is built from TRBV7-8 and TRBJ2-6, with 7 bases lining up with TRBD2. This CDR3 has 18 residues. From germline, CDR1 is SGHVS and CDR2 FQNEAQ. J lost 0 bases, V lost 2 bases, and 7 bases had no gene match. CDR3 DNA: TGTGCCAGCAGCTTAAGGCCTAGCGGCAGCTCTGGGGCCAACGTCCTGACTTTC. Its protein product is CASSLRPSGSSGANVLTF.

Worth noting for this clone: One end of the junction is discordant with germline, which a read error may explain. The chain uses TRBV7-3 and TRBJ2-7; a weak D match, TRBD2 (5 bases). Germline loops: CDR1 SGHTA, CDR2 FQGTGA. The CDR3 covers 14 residues. The CDR3 protein is CASSLTSLSDEQYF. The CDR3 region has the DNA TGTGCCAGCAGCCTAACTAGTCTGTCGGACGAGCAGTACTTC.

The V call is TRBV7-2, the J call TRBJ2-3, with D possibly matching TRBD2 (6 bases). Trimming shortened V by 5 bases and J by 2 bases, and 17 bases separated the two germline ends. Germline V gene data show CDR1 as SGHTA and CDR2 as FQGNSA. CDR3 length equals 16 residues. The CDR3 DNA sequence: TGTGCCAGCAGCCCTCGGGGGAGATCCCCCACAGATACGCAGTATTTT. It translates to CASSPRGRSPTDTQYF.

The CDR3 here is CASSPGTPYGYTF. The CDR3 nucleotides read TGTGCCAGTAGCCCCGGGACACCCTATGGCTACACCTTC. The V call is TRBV19, the J call TRBJ1-2; the D gene is possibly TRBD1 (6 bases). Germline V lookup: CDR1 LNHDA, CDR2 SQIVND (reference sequence). This CDR3 has 13 amino acids. Trimming removed 6 bases from V and 4 bases from J, with 12 bases in between.

V gene TRBV29-1 combines with J gene TRBJ2-5, with 7 bases aligning to TRBD1. The CDR3 sequence is 18 residues long. The germline CDR1 and CDR2 sequences are SQVTM and ANQGSEA. The trim removed 7 bases at V and 4 bases at J, leaving 24 bases unmatched. The CDR3 coding sequence is TGCAGCGCCGCATTCGGACAGGAAAGGCCGTGGGGTATAGAGACCCAGTACTTC. Its protein is CSAAFGQERPWGIETQYF.

The chain has TRBV18 and TRBJ2-7, with 7 bases lining up with TRBD2. Unmatched junction bases numbered 8, after V lost 4 bases and J lost 2 bases. CDR1 KGHSH and CDR2 LQKENI come from the germline V gene. The CDR3 has 15 amino acids. CDR3 bases: TGTGCCAGCTCACACCGGGACTACCGAACCTACGAGCAGTACTTC. The encoded protein is CASSHRDYRTYEQYF.

This chain links TRBV5-1 with TRBJ2-1, with 10 bases matching TRBD2. V lost 0 bases, J lost 9 bases, and 12 bases stayed unmatched. CDR1 SGHRS and CDR2 YFSETQ come from the germline V gene. The CDR3 sequence is 17 residues long. CDR3 DNA: TGCGCCAGCAGCTTGGGTTTGAGGGCTAGCGGGAGTCCTGAGCAGTTCTTC. This codes for CASSLGLRASGSPEQFF.

The chain carries TRBV28 and TRBJ1-1; TRBD1 agrees at 8 bases. Germline assignment: CDR1 MDHEN and CDR2 SYDVKM. Trimming took 8 bases from V and 2 from J; bases not matched to a gene: 7. The CDR3 is made up of 14 amino acids. The DNA of the CDR3 is TGTGCCAGCTACAGGGGGGGCGTAAACACTGAAGCTTTCTTT. It translates to CASYRGGVNTEAFF.

J is TRBJ2-7 and V is TRBV28; D remains unclear. V lost 6 bases, J lost 3 bases, and 12 bases lay in between. CDR1 and CDR2 from the germline V gene are MDHEN and SYDVKM. This CDR3 is 13 amino acids long. The CDR3 spells CASRSLNVYEQYF. The CDR3, as DNA: TGTGCCAGCAGGAGCCTCAATGTCTACGAGCAGTACTTC.

The chain recombines TRBV7-2 with TRBJ2-3; 14 positions agree with TRBD2. V gave up 5 bases and J gave up 5 bases; unmatched junction bases: 12. Germline lookup yields CDR1 SGHTA and CDR2 FQGNSA. This CDR3 contains 18 residues. The CDR3 sequence is CASSRRGTSGSMGDTQYF. For the CDR3, the DNA is TGTGCCAGCAGCCGGAGGGGGACTAGCGGGAGCATGGGAGATACGCAGTATTTT.

The CDR3 nucleotides read TGTGCCAGCAGAACACAGGGTACGGGGGAGACCCAGTACTTC. Translation: CASRTQGTGETQYF. V usage is TRBV2 and J usage is TRBJ2-5; weak D call: TRBD1 (6 bases). CDR1 and CDR2 from the germline V gene are SNHLY and FYNNEI. The length of the CDR3 is 14 residues. Trimming removed 6 bases at V and 5 bases at J, with 16 bases between.

This chain joins TRBV29-1 and TRBJ2-1; TRBD2 might be the D (5 bases). V was clipped by 7 bases and J by 10 bases, with 29 bases between them. CDR3 length: 16 amino acids. The germline gives CDR1 SQVTM, CDR2 ANQGSEA. CDR3 region: CSASKNARASSSEQFF. In DNA form, the CDR3 reads TGCAGCGCGTCTAAAAATGCGAGGGCCTCCTCTTCCGAGCAGTTCTTC.

This clone was observed a handful of times. This chain uses TRBV14 with TRBJ2-7; 11 bases agree with TRBD1. Germline lookup yields CDR1 SGHDN and CDR2 FVKESK. This CDR3 comprises 15 residues. After removal of 5 bases from V and 2 bases from J, the junction contained 5 bases not matched to a gene. The CDR3 DNA sequence: TGTGCCAGCAGCATCCGGGACAGGGGGACCTACGAGCAGTACTTC. Its protein is CASSIRDRGTYEQYF.

CDR3 residues: CASSLGTGKEETQYF. In nucleotides, the CDR3 is TGCGCCAGCAGCTTGGGTACAGGGAAGGAGGAGACCCAGTACTTC. V usage is TRBV5-1 and J usage is TRBJ2-5; weak D call: TRBD1 (6 bases). This CDR3 has 15 residues. Germline V gene data show CDR1 as SGHRS and CDR2 as YFSETQ. The V and J ends lost 0 bases and 5 bases respectively, with 14 bases between them.

The chain uses TRBV27 and TRBJ1-1, with 7 bases aligning to TRBD1. From germline, CDR1 is MNHEY and CDR2 SMNVEV (reference sequence). The CDR3 extends over 12 amino acids. V gave up 4 bases and J gave up 9 bases; unmatched junction bases: 5. The CDR3 DNA reads TGTGCCAGCAGTTCGGACAGGAGACAAGCTTTCTTT. Translation: CASSSDRRQAFF.

The rearrangement joins TRBV4-3 to TRBJ1-5, with D possibly being TRBD1 (6 bases). CDR1 is LGHNA and CDR2 is YSLEER in the germline V gene. Trimming removed 9 bases at V and 4 bases at J, with 16 bases between. CDR3 length equals 14 residues. Here the CDR3 reads CARGSGGPNQPQHF. CDR3 in DNA: TGCGCCAGAGGCTCGGGGGGGCCAAATCAGCCCCAGCATTTT.

This chain joins TRBV6-6 and TRBJ2-5; 10 bases align to TRBD2. The better agreement between TRBJ2-7 and the DNA end casts doubt on the J call. Germline CDR1 and CDR2: MNHNY and SVGAGI (reference sequence). The CDR3 is 15 residues long. CDR3 sequence (DNA): TGTGCCAGCAGGCCGGGACTAGCGAGGGCCTACGAGCAGTACTTC. Its translation is CASRPGLARAYEQYF.

The chain is built from TRBV7-9 and TRBJ2-3; 8 bases are shared with TRBD1. This CDR3 is built from 15 residues. Germline V CDR1 and CDR2: SEHNR, FQNEAQ (reference sequence). The V gene end was trimmed by 4 bases and the J gene end by 5 bases; junction bases not matched to a gene: 8. CDR3: CASSSTTGAEDTQYF. The CDR3 DNA follows: TGTGCCAGCAGCTCAACGACAGGGGCGGAAGATACGCAGTATTTT.

This clone has just one count. The chain carries TRBV5-6 and TRBJ1-2; D is possibly TRBD1 (5 bases). The germline CDR1 and CDR2 sequences are SGHDT and YYEEEE. V lost 2 bases and J lost 4, with 12 bases in between. The CDR3 runs 14 residues. The CDR3 region is CASSLIQGGYGYTF. The CDR3 nucleotides read TGTGCCAGCAGCTTAATCCAGGGTGGCTATGGCTACACCTTC.

V usage is TRBV4-1 and J usage is TRBJ2-7; 11 nucleotides align to TRBD2. The CDR3 covers 16 residues. The ends lost 1 base at V and 3 bases at J; junction bases unmatched: 5. Germline V lookup: CDR1 MGHRA, CDR2 YSYEKL. The CDR3 loop is CASSQGSGRVLYEQYF. The CDR3 DNA sequence: TGCGCCAGCAGCCAAGGTAGCGGGAGGGTCCTCTACGAGCAGTACTTC.

This clone was observed a handful of times. The V call is TRBV5-1, the J call TRBJ2-1; 9 bases align to TRBD2. Germline-derived CDR1 and CDR2 are SGHRS and YFSETQ. The CDR3 length is 14 residues. J lost 8 bases, V lost 1 base, and 4 bases had no gene match. The CDR3 loop is CASSLLIAGDEQFF. The CDR3 DNA reads as TGCGCCAGCAGCTTGTTGATAGCGGGAGATGAGCAGTTCTTC. The full variable domain, with the rest looked up from reference TRBV5-1 and TRBJ2-1, is KAGVTQTPRYLIKTRGQQVTLSCSPISGHRSVSWYQQTPGQGLQFLFEYFSETQRNKGNFPGRFSGRQFSNSRSEMNVSTLELGDSALYLCASSLLIAGDEQFFGPGTRLTVL.

This chain links TRBV7-3 with TRBJ2-1, with 7 bases that match TRBD1. The junction had 8 bases not matched to a gene; V was cut back by 5 bases and J by 4 bases. Germline V CDR1 and CDR2: SGHTA, FQGTGA. The length of the CDR3 is 15 residues. CDR3 sequence (DNA): TGTGCCAGCAGCCCGGACAGGACGAGGTACAATGAGCAGTTCTTC. Encoded protein: CASSPDRTRYNEQFF.